The subject of this entry is one T cell receptor beta chain. TEMRA cells were FACS-enriched and CD8+ and CD4+ T cells negatively isolated. The sample comes from a study of CD8 T cells in Susac syndrome. CDR3 length: 15 amino acids. J lost 1 base, V lost 4 bases, and 6 bases had no gene match. Looked up from germline, CDR1 is MNHEY and CDR2 is SVGAGI. 0.5 to 1 ug RNA was reverse transcribed with random hexamers. Coverage of TCR beta CDR3 amplification by immunoSEQ multiplex PCR extended to 54 Vbeta and 13 Jbeta. TCRdb itself ran the immunoSEQ multiplex PCR reads through MiXCR, one entry per CDR3 protein. The sample holds about 160,000 distinct CDR3 sequences, 93% seen once.

This sequence originates from a human donor in good health. The sample consisted of CD4+ T cells from PBMCs. The chain employs TRBV6-5 and TRBJ2-5; 7 positions match TRBD2. CDR3 residues: CASSSSLAVQETQYF. CDR3 in DNA: TGTGCCAGCAGTTCCTCTCTAGCGGTCCAAGAGACCCAGTACTTC.